This section outlines one T cell receptor (beta chain) sequence together with its context. V was trimmed by 3 bases and J by 4 bases, leaving 13 bases between them. Germline CDR1 is SGHNT and CDR2 is YYREEE (reference sequence). There are 14 residues in the CDR3. The data are from a study of blood T cell repertoires in COVID-19. The protocol was immunoSEQ multiplex PCR, while the TCRdb copy is restricted to in-frame clones and leaves out a portion. The sample records 270,000 or so clones, about 89% being singletons. The receptor was isolated from a woman aged 40 to 49 who had recovered from COVID-19. The chain has TRBV5-4 and TRBJ2-5; a possible D gene is TRBD1 (5 bases). Sequencing input: peripheral blood. CDR3 nucleotides: TGTGCCAGCAGCTCGACAGACTTCCCAGAGACCCAGTACTTC. It specifies CASSSTDFPETQYF.